The clone carrying this TCR beta chain was detected only once. This specimen comes from a study of T cell changes during pregnancy in multiple sclerosis. Here immunoSEQ multiplex PCR was the method, and the copy in TCRdb shows in-frame clones only, minus some. The table records tens of thousands of clones, roughly nine tenths of them present only once. The V gene lost 7 bases and the J gene lost 0 bases, with 9 bases spanning the gap. Germline values: CDR1 SGHVS, CDR2 FNYEAQ. The CDR3 covers 13 residues. V and J are TRBV7-6 and TRBJ1-1; possible D gene TRBD1, 6 bases. Specimen: CD8+ T cells from peripheral blood mononuclear cells, collected before pregnancy. This TCR was recovered from a female donor with multiple sclerosis, enrolled in a pregnancy study. The CDR3 here is CASTQGLNTEAFF. The CDR3 nucleotides read TGTGCCAGCACCCAGGGGCTGAACACTGAAGCTTTCTTT.